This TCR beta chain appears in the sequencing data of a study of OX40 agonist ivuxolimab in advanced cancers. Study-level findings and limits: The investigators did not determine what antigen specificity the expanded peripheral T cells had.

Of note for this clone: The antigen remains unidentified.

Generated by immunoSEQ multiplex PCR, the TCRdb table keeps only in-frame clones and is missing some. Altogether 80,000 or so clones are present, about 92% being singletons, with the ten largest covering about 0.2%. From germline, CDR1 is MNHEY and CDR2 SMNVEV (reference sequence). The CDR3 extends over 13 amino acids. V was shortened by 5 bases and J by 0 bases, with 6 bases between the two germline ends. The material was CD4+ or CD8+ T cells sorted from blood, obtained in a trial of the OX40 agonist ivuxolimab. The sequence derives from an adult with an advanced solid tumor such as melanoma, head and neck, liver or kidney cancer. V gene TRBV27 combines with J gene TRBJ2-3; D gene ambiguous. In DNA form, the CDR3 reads TGTGCCAGCAGTCGCCCTAGCACAGATACGCAGTATTTT. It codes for CASSRPSTDTQYF.